The rows below give T cell receptor beta chains drawn from one sample of a study of OX40 agonist ivuxolimab in advanced cancers. TCRdb keeps only in-frame clones here, not all; method: immunoSEQ multiplex PCR. Altogether about 55,000 clones are present, roughly three quarters being singletons, with the ten largest covering 4.4%. The sequencing used CD4+ or CD8+ T cells sorted from blood, collected in a trial of the OX40 agonist ivuxolimab. The receptors shown here come from an adult with an advanced solid tumor such as melanoma, head and neck, liver or kidney cancer. Both conserved end residues are part of each CDR3. Each record gives: D gene, clone size, J gene, V gene, CDR3 protein, CDR3 DNA. A D gene is named only where the DNA matches it firmly. Some rows have no size entry. The others give once, few or many, or a class for an expanded clone.

d_gene: -
abundance: -
j_gene: TRBJ1-2
v_gene: TRBV2
CDR3aa: CASTPTGSGYTF
CDR3nt: TGTGCCAGCACCCCAACAGGGTCTGGCTACACCTTC

d_gene: TRBD2
abundance: once
j_gene: TRBJ2-5
v_gene: TRBV18
CDR3aa: CASSSTSGGPQETQYF
CDR3nt: TGTGCCAGCTCGTCAACTAGCGGGGGCCCCCAAGAGACCCAGTACTTC

d_gene: TRBD1
abundance: once
j_gene: TRBJ1-2
v_gene: TRBV28
CDR3aa: CASSLVRGRLGYTF
CDR3nt: TGTGCCAGCAGTTTAGTAAGGGGGCGCTTGGGCTACACCTTC

d_gene: TRBD2
abundance: -
j_gene: TRBJ2-1
v_gene: TRBV7-2
CDR3aa: CASSLAASGGARNEQFF
CDR3nt: TGTGCCAGCAGCTTAGCGGCTAGCGGGGGGGCCCGAAATGAGCAGTTCTTC

d_gene: -
abundance: -
j_gene: TRBJ1-1
v_gene: TRBV19
CDR3aa: CASSIGGATGRTEAFF
CDR3nt: TGTGCCAGTAGTATAGGAGGGGCAACAGGGCGAACTGAAGCTTTCTTT

d_gene: -
abundance: -
j_gene: TRBJ2-2
v_gene: TRBV15
CDR3aa: CATSRVMSGIGDAGELFF
CDR3nt: TGTGCCACCAGCAGAGTAATGTCCGGTATCGGAGACGCCGGGGAGCTGTTTTTT

d_gene: TRBD1
abundance: -
j_gene: TRBJ1-1
v_gene: TRBV5-4
CDR3aa: CASSFVAGQGDTEAFF
CDR3nt: TGTGCCAGCAGCTTTGTGGCGGGACAGGGGGACACTGAAGCTTTCTTT

d_gene: -
abundance: -
j_gene: TRBJ1-2
v_gene: TRBV7-9
CDR3aa: CASSLTARGYTF
CDR3nt: TGTGCCAGCAGCTTAACAGCGAGGGGCTACACCTTC

d_gene: -
abundance: few
j_gene: TRBJ2-2
v_gene: TRBV4-3
CDR3aa: CASSQDHGDSEDTGELFF
CDR3nt: TGCGCCAGCAGCCAAGATCATGGTGATAGCGAGGACACCGGGGAGCTGTTTTTT

d_gene: -
abundance: once
j_gene: TRBJ2-5
v_gene: TRBV7-2
CDR3aa: CASSPHGGKQETQYF
CDR3nt: TGTGCCAGCAGCCCCCACGGTGGGAAGCAAGAGACCCAGTACTTC

d_gene: -
abundance: -
j_gene: TRBJ2-7
v_gene: TRBV29-1
CDR3aa: CSVGDREQYF
CDR3nt: TGCAGCGTTGGAGACAGAGAGCAGTACTTC

d_gene: TRBD2
abundance: few
j_gene: TRBJ2-1
v_gene: TRBV14
CDR3aa: CASSLARLAGGLWDEQFF
CDR3nt: TGTGCCAGCAGCCTCGCTCGACTAGCGGGAGGTCTCTGGGATGAGCAGTTCTTC